This note documents a single T cell receptor (beta chain) sequence. The target antigen is unknown. The template used for profiling TCR beta VDJ and CDR3 was genomic DNA. TCRdb analysed the reads with MiXCR anew, one entry per CDR3 protein. The sample consists of around 150,000 distinct CDR3 sequences, around two fifths of them appearing once. The data originate from a study of CD8+CD57+ T cells in acquired aplastic anemia. Overall study: Sorting CD4+ and CD8+ cells gave DNA averaging roughly 3.2 ug. Healthy donor CD4+ samples were sequenced to a depth that averaged about 10.8 million reads.

The CDR3 sequence is 14 residues long. Looked up from germline, CDR1 is LNHDA and CDR2 is SQIVND (reference sequence). V lost 2 bases to trimming and J lost 6 bases; unmatched junction nucleotides: 4. Study results and caveats: Comparison of patients with controls identified approximately 28 shared CD8+ CDR3 sequences.

The sequenced material came from sorted CD4+, CD8+, or CD8+CD57+ T cells (not recorded which) from PBMCs. V is TRBV19 and J is TRBJ1-5; TRBD1 matches at 7 bases. This clonotype originated in a human donor in good health, serving as a control. CDR3 residues: CASSIRGGGQPQHF. DNA for the CDR3: TGTGCCAGTAGTATAAGAGGGGGCGGTCAGCCCCAGCATTTT.